This T cell receptor beta chain came from a study of T cells in Graves' hyperthyroidism and ophthalmopathy. Using RNA transcripts as the source, TCR beta CDR3 regions were amplified. Initially, a first-round RT-PCR of the TCR CDR3 employed the HTBI primer set. MiXCR was run by TCRdb on the multiplex PCR reads, yielding one entry per CDR3 protein. Of roughly 250,000 distinct CDR3 sequences listed, roughly 15% are singletons. The CDR3 contains 14 residues. Trimming cost V 1 base and J 5 bases; bases outside gene matches: 7. The germline gives CDR1 DFQATT, CDR2 SNEGSKA (reference sequence). This clonotype was seen repeatedly, ten times or more. Its antigen is not identified. Uncontrolled infection, other autoimmune disease, pregnancy and lactation each barred patients from inclusion. Blood dates from first hyperthyroidism diagnosis, before any ophthalmopathy symptoms. Study results and limitations: Clonotypes that were expanded in thyroid above 0.001 mostly appeared in blood too. Ophthalmopathy got predicted by the model a median about six months before its onset.

The sample was blood. The receptor was derived from a middle-aged woman with Graves' hyperthyroidism that later progressed to Graves' ophthalmopathy. The chain is built from TRBV20-1 and TRBJ2-7; 8 bases line up with TRBD2. Here the CDR3 DNA reads TGCAGTGCTAGAGGCGGGAGGACACTCAACGAGCAGTACTTC. Encoded protein: CSARGGRTLNEQYF.